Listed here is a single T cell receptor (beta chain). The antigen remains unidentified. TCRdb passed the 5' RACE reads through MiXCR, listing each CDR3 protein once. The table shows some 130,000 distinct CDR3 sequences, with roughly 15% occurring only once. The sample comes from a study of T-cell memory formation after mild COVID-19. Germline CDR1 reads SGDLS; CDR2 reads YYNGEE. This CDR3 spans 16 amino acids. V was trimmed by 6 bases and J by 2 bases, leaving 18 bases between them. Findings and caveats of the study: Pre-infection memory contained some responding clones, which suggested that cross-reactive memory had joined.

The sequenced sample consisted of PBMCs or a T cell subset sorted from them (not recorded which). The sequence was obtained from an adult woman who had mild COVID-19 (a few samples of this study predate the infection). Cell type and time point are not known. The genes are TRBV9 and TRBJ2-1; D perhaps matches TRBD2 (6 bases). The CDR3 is CASTGSGGIPYNEQFF. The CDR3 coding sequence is TGTGCCAGCACGGGTAGCGGCGGGATCCCCTACAATGAGCAGTTCTTC.